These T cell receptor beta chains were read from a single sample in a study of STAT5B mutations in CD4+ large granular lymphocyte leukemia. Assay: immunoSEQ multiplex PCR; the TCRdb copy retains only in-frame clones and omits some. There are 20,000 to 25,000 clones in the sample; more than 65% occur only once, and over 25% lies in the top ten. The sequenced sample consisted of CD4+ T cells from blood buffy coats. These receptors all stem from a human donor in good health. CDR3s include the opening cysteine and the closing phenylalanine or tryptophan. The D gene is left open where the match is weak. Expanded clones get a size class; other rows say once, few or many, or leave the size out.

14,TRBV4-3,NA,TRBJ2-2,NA,TGCGCCAGCAGCCAAGATAGGGGAACCGGGGAGCTGTTTTTT,CASSQDRGTGELFF
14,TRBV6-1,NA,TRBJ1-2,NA,TGTGCCAGCAGTGAAGCCAGGCATGACTATGGCTACACCTTC,CASSEARHDYGYTF
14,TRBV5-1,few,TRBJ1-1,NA,TGCGCCAGCAGCTTGGAGAGGGCGGACACTGAAGCTTTCTTT,CASSLERADTEAFF
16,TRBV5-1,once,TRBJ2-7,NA,TGCGCCAGCAGCTTAGAGGGGGCAGGGGGAGGCTACGAGCAGTACTTC,CASSLEGAGGGYEQYF
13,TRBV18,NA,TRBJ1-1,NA,TGTGCCAGCTCACCACAGTCTTACACTGAAGCTTTCTTT,CASSPQSYTEAFF
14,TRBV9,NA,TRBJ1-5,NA,TGTGCCAGCAGCGCAGACACGGCGTTTGAATCCCAGCATTTT,CASSADTAFESQHF
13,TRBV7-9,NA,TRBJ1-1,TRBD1,TGTGCCAGCAGCTTAGACAGGGGAGCGGTAGCTTTCTTT,CASSLDRGAVAFF
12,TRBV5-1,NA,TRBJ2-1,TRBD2,TGCGCCAGCAGTTGGACTAGCACTGAGCAGTTCTTC,CASSWTSTEQFF
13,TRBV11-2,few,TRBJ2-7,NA,TGTGCCAGCAGCTTAAAGACAGGCGGCGAGCAGTACTTC,CASSLKTGGEQYF
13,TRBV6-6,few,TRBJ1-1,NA,TGTGCCAGCAGTTTGACGGTCCGCACTGAAGCTTTCTTT,CASSLTVRTEAFF
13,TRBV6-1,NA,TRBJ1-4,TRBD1,TGTGCCAGCAGGGGACAGGGGGGCGAAAAACTGTTTTTT,CASRGQGGEKLFF
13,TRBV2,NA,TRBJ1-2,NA,TGTGCCAGCAGTGTCGCAGGGGACTATGGCTACACCTTC,CASSVAGDYGYTF
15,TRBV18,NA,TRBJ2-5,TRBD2,TGTGCCAGCTCACCCGGCCAGCGGGAGATAGAGACCCAGTACTTC,CASSPGQREIETQYF
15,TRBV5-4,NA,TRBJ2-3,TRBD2,TGTGCCAGCAGCCCCAGGACTAGCGGGGGGGATACGCAGTATTTT,CASSPRTSGGDTQYF
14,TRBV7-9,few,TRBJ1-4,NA,TGTGCCAGCAGCTTACAAACAGGAAGTGAAAAACTGTTTTTT,CASSLQTGSEKLFF
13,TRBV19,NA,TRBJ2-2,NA,TGTGCCAGTAGTACCCCCTTTACCGGGGAGCTGTTTTTT,CASSTPFTGELFF
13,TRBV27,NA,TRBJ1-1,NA,TGTGCCAGCAGATTCGGTTCTAACACTGAAGCTTTCTTT,CASRFGSNTEAFF
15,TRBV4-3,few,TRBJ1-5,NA,TGCGCCAGCAGCCAGGTGTGGGGGGACAATCAGCCCCAGCATTTT,CASSQVWGDNQPQHF
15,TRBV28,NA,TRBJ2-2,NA,TGTGCCAGCAGTTTATCTGGCTCGGGGACCGGGGAGCTGTTTTTT,CASSLSGSGTGELFF
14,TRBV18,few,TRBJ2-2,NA,TGTGCCAGCTCGCCACCAATGCCCACCGGGGAGCTGTTTTTT,CASSPPMPTGELFF
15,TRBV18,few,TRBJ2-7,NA,TGTGCCAGCTCTCCCGGAGGTGGAGACTCCTACGAGCAGTACTTC,CASSPGGGDSYEQYF
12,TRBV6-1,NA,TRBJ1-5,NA,TGTGCCAGCAGTGGGATTAATCAGCCCCAGCATTTT,CASSGINQPQHF
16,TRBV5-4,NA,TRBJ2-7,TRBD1,TGTGCCAGCAGCTCAATAGACAGGGGGCGCGGATACGAGCAGTACTTC,CASSSIDRGRGYEQYF
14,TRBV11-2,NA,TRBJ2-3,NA,TGTGCCAGCACCCAGCGGTTAGGCACAGATACGCAGTATTTT,CASTQRLGTDTQYF
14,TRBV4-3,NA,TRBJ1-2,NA,TGCGCCAGCAGCCAAGAGTTGGGATACTATGGCTACACCTTC,CASSQELGYYGYTF
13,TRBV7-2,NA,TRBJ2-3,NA,TGTGCCAGCAGCTTTTATGGCGCGGATACGCAGTATTTT,CASSFYGADTQYF
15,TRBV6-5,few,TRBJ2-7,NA,TGTGCCAGCACCCCAGTGGGGAGACAGGACTACGAGCAGTACTTC,CASTPVGRQDYEQYF
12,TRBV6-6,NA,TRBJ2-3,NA,TGTGCCAGCAGCGTTATAGCAGATACGCAGTATTTT,CASSVIADTQYF
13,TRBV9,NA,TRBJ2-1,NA,TGTGCCAGCAGCCCTACCGGACGGAACGAGCAGTTCTTC,CASSPTGRNEQFF
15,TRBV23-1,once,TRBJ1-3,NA,TGCGCCAGCAGTCAATCCCACCGCGGAGGAAACACCATATATTTT,CASSQSHRGGNTIYF
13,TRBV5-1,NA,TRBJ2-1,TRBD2,TGCGCCAGTCAGCGGGAGGGCCTTGGTGAGCAGTTCTTC,CASQREGLGEQFF
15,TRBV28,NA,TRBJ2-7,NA,TGTGCCAGCAGTCCCCCCGACAGGACTATCTACGAGCAGTACTTC,CASSPPDRTIYEQYF
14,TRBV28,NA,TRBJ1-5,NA,TGTGCCAGCGACCTGGGGGGGGAGGGTCAGCCCCAGCATTTT,CASDLGGEGQPQHF
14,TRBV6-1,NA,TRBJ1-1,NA,TGTGCCAGCAGTGCGCGCAGGGAGGACACTGAAGCTTTCTTT,CASSARREDTEAFF
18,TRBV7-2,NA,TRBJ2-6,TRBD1,TGTGCCAGCAGCGATCGGACAGGGGGCTTGTCTGGGGCCAACGTCCTGACTTTC,CASSDRTGGLSGANVLTF
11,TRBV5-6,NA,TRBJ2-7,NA,TGTGCCAGCAGCTTGTACTACGAGCAGTACTTC,CASSLYYEQYF
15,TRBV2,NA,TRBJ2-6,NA,TGTGCCAGCAGTGAGGCGGGCGCTGGGGCCAACGTCCTGACTTTC,CASSEAGAGANVLTF
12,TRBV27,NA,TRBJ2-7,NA,TGTGCCAGCAGTTTAAACAGCTACGAGCAGTACTTC,CASSLNSYEQYF
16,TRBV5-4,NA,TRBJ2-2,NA,TGTGCCAGCAGCTTGGGGGCGGGAATGGTAGGCGGGGAGCTGTTTTTT,CASSLGAGMVGGELFF
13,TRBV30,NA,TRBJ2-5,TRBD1,TGTGCCTGGAGACATGGACAGGGAGAGACCCAGTACTTC,CAWRHGQGETQYF
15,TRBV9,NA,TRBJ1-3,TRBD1,TGTGCCAGCAGCGTAGAGGGACAGAGAGGAAACACCATATATTTT,CASSVEGQRGNTIYF
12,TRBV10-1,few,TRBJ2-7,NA,TGCGCCACGTCTGACTCTGAAGACGAGCAGTACTTC,CATSDSEDEQYF
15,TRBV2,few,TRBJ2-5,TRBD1,TGTGCCAGCAGTGGCGGACAGGACAGGGGAGGGACCCAGTACTTC,CASSGGQDRGGTQYF
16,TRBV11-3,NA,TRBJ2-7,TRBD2,TGTGCCAGCGCCGGAGGACTAGCGGGAGGAGGCGGCGAGCAGTACTTC,CASAGGLAGGGGEQYF